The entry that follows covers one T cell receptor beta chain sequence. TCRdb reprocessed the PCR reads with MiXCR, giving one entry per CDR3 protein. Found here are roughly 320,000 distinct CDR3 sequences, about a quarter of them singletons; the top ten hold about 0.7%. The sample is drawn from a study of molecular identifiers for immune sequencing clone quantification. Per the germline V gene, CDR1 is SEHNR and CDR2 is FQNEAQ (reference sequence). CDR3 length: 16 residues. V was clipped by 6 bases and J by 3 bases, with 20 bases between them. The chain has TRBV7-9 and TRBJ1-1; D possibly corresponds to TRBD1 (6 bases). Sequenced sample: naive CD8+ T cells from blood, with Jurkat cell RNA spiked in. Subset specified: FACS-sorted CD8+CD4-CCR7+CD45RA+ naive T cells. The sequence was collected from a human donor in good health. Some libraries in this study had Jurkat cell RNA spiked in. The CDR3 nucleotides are TGTGCCAGCAGTTCCCGGGACACCCAAAGGGACACTGAAGCTTTCTTT. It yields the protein CASSSRDTQRDTEAFF. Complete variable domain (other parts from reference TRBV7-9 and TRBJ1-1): DTGVSQNPRHKITKRGQNVTFRCDPISEHNRLYWYRQTLGQGPEFLTYFQNEAQLEKSRLLSDRFSAERPKGSFSTLEIQRTEQGDSAMYLCASSSRDTQRDTEAFFGQGTRLTVV.